This T cell receptor (beta chain) was observed in a study of blood T cell repertoires in COVID-19. About the study: From the United States, Italy and Spain came samples of acute and convalescent COVID-19. Sample material is recorded as cDNA or gDNA derived from T cells, B-cell-depleted T cells, or PBMCs.

V was pared by 7 bases and J by 13 bases, with 22 bases between. The CDR3 totals 14 residues. Looked up from germline, CDR1 is MNHNY and CDR2 is SVGAGI (reference sequence). The repertoire was sequenced with immunoSEQ multiplex PCR; TCRdb's copy has only in-frame clones and lacks some. The sample holds roughly 160,000 clones; roughly 90% are singletons and the top ten take around 24%. The chain couples TRBV6-6 to TRBJ2-2, with D perhaps TRBD2 (6 bases). The origin of this receptor is a man between 60 and 75 years old with acute or convalescent COVID-19. The specimen was peripheral blood. Written as DNA, the CDR3 is TGTGCCAGCATCTTACTAGCCTCCGAGGGGAGGCTGTTTTTT. This codes for CASILLASEGRLFF.